The 21 T cell receptor beta chains below come from one sample, sequenced in a study of T-cell reconstitution after alpha-beta-depleted transplantation in children. Unique molecular identifiers were incorporated when the TCRbeta library was constructed. TCRdb reprocessed the PCR reads via MiXCR and lists one record per CDR3 protein. The sample has 540,000 or so distinct CDR3 sequences, more than 20% seen once. The sequenced sample was PBMCs, mostly from graft donor cells, obtained 360 days after TCRalphabeta/CD19-depleted stem cell transplant. Source of these receptors: a boy in the first two years of life who had a stem cell transplant for acute myeloid leukemia, so the T cells may come from the graft donor.

The CDR3: CASSLGTSGGPSPSTDTQYF. DNA for the CDR3: TGTGCCAGCAGCTTAGGGACTAGCGGGGGGCCCTCCCCCAGCACAGATACGCAGTATTTT. V usage is TRBV11-2 and J usage is TRBJ2-3; TRBD2 matches 14 bases. The CDR3 is made up of 20 amino acids. V lost 1 base and J lost 0; bases outside the gene matches: 9. The germline V gene has CDR1 SGHAT and CDR2 FQNNGV. Filled out from reference TRBV11-2 and TRBJ2-3, the complete variable domain reads EAGVAQSPRYKIIEKRQSVAFWCNPISGHATLYWYQQILGQGPKLLIQFQNNGVVDDSQLPKDRFSAERLKGVDSTLKIQPAKLEDSAVYLCASSLGTSGGPSPSTDTQYFGPGTRLTVL.

A few counts support this clonotype. This rearrangement joins TRBV7-2 to TRBJ2-7; unclear D gene. V was pared by 1 base and J by 2 bases, with 9 bases between. This CDR3 has 14 amino acids. CDR1 and CDR2 (germline): SGHTA, FQGNSA. CDR3 coding DNA: TGTGCCAGCAGCTTAGTGCGAGGACCCTACGAGCAGTACTTC. Translation gives CASSLVRGPYEQYF.

The J gene is TRBJ2-3, the V gene TRBV12-3 or TRBV12-4; 8 positions agree with TRBD2. The V gene end was trimmed by 2 bases and the J gene end by 2 bases; junction bases not matched to a gene: 9. The CDR3 is made up of 17 amino acids. The DNA of the CDR3 is TGTGCCAGCAGTTTACCCCAGAGAGCGGGGGCCACAGATACGCAGTATTTT. This encodes CASSLPQRAGATDTQYF.

By proportion, this clonotype is medium-sized. The rearrangement links TRBV4-2 to TRBJ2-1; 9 nucleotides align to TRBD1. This CDR3 comprises 20 residues. The germline gives CDR1 LGHNA, CDR2 YNFKEQ. V lost 4 bases to trimming and J lost 2 bases; unmatched junction nucleotides: 18. CDR3 DNA: TGTGCCAGCAGCCCGAAGTCCCGGGACAGGGTACAGGGGACCTACAATGAGCAGTTCTTC. The encoded protein is CASSPKSRDRVQGTYNEQFF.

This clonotype occurred many times. This chain joins TRBV20-1 and TRBJ2-1; D is perhaps TRBD2 (5 bases). The CDR3 extends over 13 amino acids. Germline assignment: CDR1 DFQATT and CDR2 SNEGSKA (reference sequence). Trimming removed 5 bases at V and 0 bases at J, with 8 bases between. The CDR3 DNA reads TGCAGTGCTCAGCGGTACTCCTACAATGAGCAGTTCTTC. Its translation is CSAQRYSYNEQFF.

The rearrangement uses TRBV5-5 and TRBJ1-1, with D unclear. The CDR3 has 12 amino acids. Per the germline V gene, CDR1 is SGHKS and CDR2 is YYEKEE (reference sequence). V was pared by 0 bases and J by 7 bases, with 7 bases between. The CDR3 coding sequence is TGTGCCAGCAGCTTGGTACGGGATGAAGCTTTCTTT. Amino acids: CASSLVRDEAFF.

The J gene is TRBJ2-7, the V gene TRBV12-3 or TRBV12-4; 7 bases are a match to TRBD1. The CDR3 loop spans 15 amino acids. The V segment lost 5 bases and the J segment 0 bases; nucleotides outside the gene matches: 7. DNA for the CDR3: TGTGCCAGCAGTCCCCGACAGGGTTACTCCTACGAGCAGTACTTC. This codes for CASSPRQGYSYEQYF.

This clonotype was counted at least ten times. The chain uses TRBV11-2 and TRBJ2-1, with D possibly matching TRBD2 (5 bases). Trimming took 4 bases from V and 8 from J, leaving 9 bases between them. The CDR3 has 12 residues. Germline CDR1 and CDR2: SGHAT and FQNNGV. CDR3 residues: CASSSGGYEQFF. CDR3 nucleotides: TGTGCCAGCAGCTCCGGAGGTTATGAGCAGTTCTTC.

This clonotype has only a few counts. CDR3 protein: CASSPKSGGPNTGELFF. The CDR3 region has the DNA TGTGCCAGCAGCCCGAAGTCTGGGGGACCGAACACCGGGGAGCTGTTTTTT. This rearrangement joins TRBV7-2 to TRBJ2-2; D assignment may be TRBD1 or TRBD2 (5 bases each). Germline V gene sequence: CDR1 SGHTA, CDR2 FQGNSA. CDR3 length equals 17 residues. V was pared by 5 bases and J by 0 bases, with 16 bases between. The full variable domain, its missing parts supplied by reference TRBV7-2 and TRBJ2-2, is GAGVSQSPSNKVTEKGKDVELRCDPISGHTALYWYRQSLGQGLEFLIYFQGNSAPDKSGLPSDRFSAERTGGSVSTLTIQRTQQEDSAVYLCASSPKSGGPNTGELFFGEGSRLTVL.

This chain connects TRBV20-1 to TRBJ1-5; D gene uncertain. Trimming took off 1 base at V and 5 bases at J, with 12 bases between the two ends. Germline CDR1 and CDR2: DFQATT and SNEGSKA (reference sequence). The CDR3 sequence is 14 residues long. The CDR3 DNA is TGCAGTGCTAGAGTTCCGGGTGGATATCAGCCCCAGCATTTT. This sequence encodes CSARVPGGYQPQHF.

This clonotype appeared a few times. This chain links TRBV20-1 with TRBJ2-5; possibly TRBD2 for D (5 bases). V lost 7 bases to trimming and J lost 5 bases, with 14 bases between them. Germline V lookup: CDR1 DFQATT, CDR2 SNEGSKA (reference sequence). This CDR3 is built from 12 residues. CDR3 nucleotide sequence: TGCAGTGTCCTACTAGGATCGGAGACCCAGTACTTC. Protein: CSVLLGSETQYF.

V usage is TRBV12-3 or TRBV12-4 and J usage is TRBJ1-1, with D possibly matching TRBD1 (5 bases). Trimming cost V 3 bases and J 5 bases, with 13 bases left between them. The CDR3 length is 14 residues. The CDR3 region has the DNA TGTGCCAGCAGTTTTAGGCAGGGTGGTACTGAAGCTTTCTTT. Its protein product is CASSFRQGGTEAFF.

The chain carries TRBV11-2 and TRBJ2-7, with D perhaps matching TRBD1 or TRBD2 (5 bases each). Germline values: CDR1 SGHAT, CDR2 FQNNGV. The CDR3 loop spans 15 amino acids. Trimming cost V 5 bases and J 3 bases, with 17 bases left between them. The CDR3 is CASSRGFREIYEQYF. The CDR3 region has the DNA TGTGCCAGCAGCCGAGGGTTCAGGGAAATCTACGAGCAGTACTTC.

This sequence joins TRBV25-1 and TRBJ2-3, with 15 positions matching TRBD2. This CDR3 contains 23 residues. In germline, CDR1 is MGHDK, CDR2 SYGVNS. The trim removed 7 bases at V and 6 bases at J, leaving 29 bases unmatched. CDR3 amino acids: CASTRGTDSFSGTSGGREDTQYF. CDR3 bases: TGTGCCAGCACCCGGGGGACAGATTCCTTCTCCGGGACTAGCGGGGGGCGTGAGGATACGCAGTATTTT.

By its share, this clonotype is medium-sized. The chain recombines TRBV5-6 with TRBJ2-3; D is unclear. V lost 0 bases and J lost 11, with 16 bases in between. Germline CDR1 and CDR2: SGHDT and YYEEEE. The CDR3 has 14 residues. This chain's CDR3 is CASSLGLADSEQYF. CDR3 nucleotide sequence: TGTGCCAGCAGCTTGGGGCTCGCGGATTCTGAGCAGTATTTT.

This chain connects TRBV7-7 to TRBJ2-1; perhaps TRBD2 as D (6 bases). The CDR3 sequence is 16 residues long. Trimming left V 5 bases short and J 4 bases short, with 18 bases between. Per the germline V gene, CDR1 is SSHAT and CDR2 is FNYEAQ (reference sequence). DNA for the CDR3: TGTGCCAGCAGCCCCTCGGCGGTGGGGGGTTACAATGAGCAGTTCTTC. Translation gives CASSPSAVGGYNEQFF.

This clonotype was picked up many times. The genes are TRBV12-3 or TRBV12-4 and TRBJ2-2; D perhaps matches TRBD1 (6 bases). Trimming took 6 bases from V and 4 from J, leaving 15 bases between them. There are 15 residues in the CDR3. As DNA, the CDR3 is TGTGCCAGCAGGCAGGGGTTTCTGGGCACCGGGGAGCTGTTTTTT. Translated: CASRQGFLGTGELFF.

This clonotype has a handful of counts. This chain uses TRBV29-1 with TRBJ1-1; 9 bases are shared with TRBD1. The CDR3 runs to 13 residues. The ends lost 5 bases at V and 3 bases at J; junction bases unmatched: 4. The V gene's germline CDR1 is SQVTM and CDR2 ANQGSEA. The CDR3 reads CSVPGQGYTEAFF. The CDR3 DNA reads as TGCAGCGTTCCGGGACAGGGATACACTGAAGCTTTCTTT.

V gene TRBV7-9 combines with J gene TRBJ2-1, with D possibly TRBD2 on 5 matching bases. V lost 1 base to trimming and J lost 2 bases, with 12 bases between them. CDR1 and CDR2 from the germline V gene are SEHNR and FQNEAQ (reference sequence). This CDR3 comprises 16 residues. The CDR3 region has the DNA TGTGCCAGCAGCTTAGTTCAGCGGTCCCCCTACAATGAGCAGTTCTTC. Amino acid sequence: CASSLVQRSPYNEQFF.

The chain employs TRBV4-3 and TRBJ2-6; 7 bases match TRBD2. After removal of 2 bases from V and 9 bases from J, the junction contained 7 bases not matched to a gene. Germline CDR1 LGHNA, CDR2 YSLEER. This CDR3 is built from 15 residues. The CDR3 DNA sequence: TGCGCCAGCAGCCAATACCCGGGACTAAACAACGTCCTGACTTTC. It encodes CASSQYPGLNNVLTF.

The chain couples TRBV6-5 to TRBJ1-5, with TRBD1 identical over 9 bases. Germline V gene sequence: CDR1 MNHEY, CDR2 SVGAGI. V was pared by 0 bases and J by 0 bases, with 9 bases of the junction left unmatched. The CDR3 is 19 amino acids. The CDR3 spells CASSYSNDRGDYSNQPQHF. The CDR3 bases are TGTGCCAGCAGTTACTCGAATGACAGGGGGGACTATAGCAATCAGCCCCAGCATTTT.